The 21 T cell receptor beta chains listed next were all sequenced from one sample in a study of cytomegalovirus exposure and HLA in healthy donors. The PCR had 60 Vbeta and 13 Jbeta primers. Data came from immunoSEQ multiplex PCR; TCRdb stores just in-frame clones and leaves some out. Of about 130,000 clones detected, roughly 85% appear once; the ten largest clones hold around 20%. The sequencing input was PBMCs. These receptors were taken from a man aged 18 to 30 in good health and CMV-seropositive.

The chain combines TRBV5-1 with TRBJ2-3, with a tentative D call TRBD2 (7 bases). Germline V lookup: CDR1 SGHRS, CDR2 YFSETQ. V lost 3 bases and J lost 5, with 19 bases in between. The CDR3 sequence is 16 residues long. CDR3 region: CASSSQAFGGLDTQYF. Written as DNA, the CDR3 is TGCGCCAGCAGCTCCCAGGCCTTCGGGGGGCTAGATACGCAGTATTTT.

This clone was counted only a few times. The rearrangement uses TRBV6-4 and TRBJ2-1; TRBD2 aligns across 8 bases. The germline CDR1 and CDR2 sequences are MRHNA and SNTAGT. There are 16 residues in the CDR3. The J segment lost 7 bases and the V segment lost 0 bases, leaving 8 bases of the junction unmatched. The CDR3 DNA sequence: TGTGCCAGCAGTGACTCCAGCGGGGGAGGTGCGAATGAGCAGTTCTTC. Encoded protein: CASSDSSGGGANEQFF.

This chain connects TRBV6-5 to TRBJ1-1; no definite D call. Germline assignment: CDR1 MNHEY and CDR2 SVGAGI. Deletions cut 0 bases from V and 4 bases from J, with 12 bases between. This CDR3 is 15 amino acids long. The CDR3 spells CASSYSGGFGTEAFF. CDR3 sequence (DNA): TGTGCCAGCAGTTACTCTGGAGGGTTCGGCACTGAAGCTTTCTTT.

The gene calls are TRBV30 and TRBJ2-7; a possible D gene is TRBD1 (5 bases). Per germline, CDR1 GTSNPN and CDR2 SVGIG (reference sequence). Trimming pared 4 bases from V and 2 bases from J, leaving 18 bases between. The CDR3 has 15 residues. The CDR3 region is CAWTTGLQLTYEQYF. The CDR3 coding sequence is TGTGCCTGGACCACAGGCCTGCAACTTACCTACGAGCAGTACTTC.

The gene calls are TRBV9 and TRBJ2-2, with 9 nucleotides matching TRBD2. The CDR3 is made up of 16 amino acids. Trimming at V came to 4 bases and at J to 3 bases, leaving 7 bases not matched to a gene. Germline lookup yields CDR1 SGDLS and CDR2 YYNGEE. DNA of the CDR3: TGTGCCAGCAGCAATAGCGGGGGCCTCTACACCGGGGAGCTGTTTTTT. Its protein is CASSNSGGLYTGELFF. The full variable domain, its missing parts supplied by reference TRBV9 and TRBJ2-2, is DSGVTQTPKHLITATGQRVTLRCSPRSGDLSVYWYQQSLDQGLQFLIQYYNGEERAKGNILERFSAQQFPDLHSELNLSSLELGDSALYFCASSNSGGLYTGELFFGEGSRLTVL.

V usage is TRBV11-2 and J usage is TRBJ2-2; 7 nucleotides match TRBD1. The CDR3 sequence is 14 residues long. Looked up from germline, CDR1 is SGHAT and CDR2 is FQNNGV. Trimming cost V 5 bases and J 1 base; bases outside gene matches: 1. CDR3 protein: CASSRDRNTGELFF. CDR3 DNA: TGTGCCAGCAGCCGGGACAGGAACACCGGGGAGCTGTTTTTT.

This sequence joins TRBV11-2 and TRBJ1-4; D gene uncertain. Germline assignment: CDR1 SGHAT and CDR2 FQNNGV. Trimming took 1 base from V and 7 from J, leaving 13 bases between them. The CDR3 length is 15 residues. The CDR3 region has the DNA TGTGCCAGCAGCTTAGTGACGGCGGGAGGTGAAAAACTGTTTTTT. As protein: CASSLVTAGGEKLFF.

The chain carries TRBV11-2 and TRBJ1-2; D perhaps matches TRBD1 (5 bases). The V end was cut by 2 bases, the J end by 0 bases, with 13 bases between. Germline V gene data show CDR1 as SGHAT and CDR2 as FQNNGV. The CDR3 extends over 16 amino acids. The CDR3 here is CASSLSIGGSNYGYTF. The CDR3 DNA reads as TGTGCCAGCAGCTTATCAATCGGGGGGTCTAACTATGGCTACACCTTC.

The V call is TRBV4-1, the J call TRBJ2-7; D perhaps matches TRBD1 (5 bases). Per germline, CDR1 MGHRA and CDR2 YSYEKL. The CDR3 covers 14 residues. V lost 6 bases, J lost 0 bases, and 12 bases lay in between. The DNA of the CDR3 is TGCGCCAGCAGAAGGGGCGAGGACTCCTACGAGCAGTACTTC. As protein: CASRRGEDSYEQYF.

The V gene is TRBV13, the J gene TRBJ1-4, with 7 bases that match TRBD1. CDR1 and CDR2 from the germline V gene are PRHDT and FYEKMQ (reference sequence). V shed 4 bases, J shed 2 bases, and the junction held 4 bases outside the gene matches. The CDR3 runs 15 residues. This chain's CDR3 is CASSSLGQTNEKLFF. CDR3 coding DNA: TGTGCCAGCAGCTCCCTGGGACAGACTAATGAAAAACTGTTTTTT.

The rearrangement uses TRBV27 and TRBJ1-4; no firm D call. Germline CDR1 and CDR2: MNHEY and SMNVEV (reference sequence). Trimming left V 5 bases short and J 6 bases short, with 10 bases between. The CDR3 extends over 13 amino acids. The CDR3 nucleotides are TGTGCCAGCAGTCCCTACGATGATGAAAAACTGTTTTTT. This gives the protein CASSPYDDEKLFF.

CDR3 bases: TGTGCCTGGAGCCTCACCGGAGACACCATATATTTT. It encodes CAWSLTGDTIYF. The genes are TRBV30 and TRBJ1-3; the D is unclear. The CDR3 has 12 residues. Germline CDR1 and CDR2: GTSNPN and SVGIG (reference sequence). Trimming shortened V by 3 bases and J by 8 bases, and 11 bases separated the two germline ends. The whole variable domain, remainder taken from reference TRBV30 and TRBJ1-3, is SQTIHQWPATLVQPVGSPLSLECTVEGTSNPNLYWYRQAAGRGLQLLFYSVGIGQISSEVPQNLSASRPQDRQFILSSKKLLLSDSGFYLCAWSLTGDTIYFGEGSWLTVV.

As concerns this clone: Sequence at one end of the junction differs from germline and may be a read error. CDR3 protein: CSSSETRATYNEQFF. The CDR3 DNA reads TGTTCCAGCAGCGAAACCAGGGCAACATACAATGAGCAGTTCTTC. The chain couples TRBV7-9 to TRBJ2-1, with a tentative D call TRBD1 (5 bases). CDR3 size: 15 residues. The germline gives CDR1 SEHNR, CDR2 FQNEAQ (reference sequence).

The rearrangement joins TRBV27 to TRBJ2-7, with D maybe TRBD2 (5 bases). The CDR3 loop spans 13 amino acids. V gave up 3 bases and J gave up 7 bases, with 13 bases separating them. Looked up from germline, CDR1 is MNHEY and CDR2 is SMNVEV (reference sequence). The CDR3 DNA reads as TGTGCCAGCAGTTTTGTGAATTCGGGGGAGCAGTACTTC. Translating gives CASSFVNSGEQYF.

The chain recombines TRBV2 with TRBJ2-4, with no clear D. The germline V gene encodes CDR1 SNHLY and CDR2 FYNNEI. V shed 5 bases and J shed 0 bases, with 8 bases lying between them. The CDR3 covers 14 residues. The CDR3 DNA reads TGTGCCAGCAGTACCAAGCTAGCCAAAAACATTCAGTACTTC. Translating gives CASSTKLAKNIQYF.

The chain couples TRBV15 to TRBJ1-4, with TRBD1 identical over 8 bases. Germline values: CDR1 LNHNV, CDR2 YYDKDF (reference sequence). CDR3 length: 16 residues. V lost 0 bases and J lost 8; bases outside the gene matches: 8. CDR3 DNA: TGTGCCACCAGCAGAGATTTTAACAGGGGGGACGAAAAACTGTTTTTT. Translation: CATSRDFNRGDEKLFF.

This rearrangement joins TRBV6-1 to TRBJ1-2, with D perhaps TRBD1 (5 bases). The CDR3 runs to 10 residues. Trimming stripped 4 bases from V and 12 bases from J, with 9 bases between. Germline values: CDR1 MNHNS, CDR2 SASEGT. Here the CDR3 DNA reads TGTGCCAGCAGTGGCACAGGTAACACCTTC. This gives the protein CASSGTGNTF.

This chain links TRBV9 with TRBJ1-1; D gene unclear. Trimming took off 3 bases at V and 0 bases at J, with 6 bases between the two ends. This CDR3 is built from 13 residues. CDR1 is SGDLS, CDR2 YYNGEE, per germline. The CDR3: CASSAFLNTEAFF. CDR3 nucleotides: TGTGCCAGCAGCGCCTTTTTGAACACTGAAGCTTTCTTT. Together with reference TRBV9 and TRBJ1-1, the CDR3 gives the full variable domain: DSGVTQTPKHLITATGQRVTLRCSPRSGDLSVYWYQQSLDQGLQFLIQYYNGEERAKGNILERFSAQQFPDLHSELNLSSLELGDSALYFCASSAFLNTEAFFGQGTRLTVV.

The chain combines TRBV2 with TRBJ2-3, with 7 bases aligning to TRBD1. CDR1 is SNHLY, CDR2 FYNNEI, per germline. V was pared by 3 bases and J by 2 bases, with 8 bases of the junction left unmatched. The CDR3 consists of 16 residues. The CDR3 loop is CASSDLLDRDTDTQYF. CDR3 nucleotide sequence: TGTGCCAGCAGTGACCTCCTAGACAGGGACACAGATACGCAGTATTTT.

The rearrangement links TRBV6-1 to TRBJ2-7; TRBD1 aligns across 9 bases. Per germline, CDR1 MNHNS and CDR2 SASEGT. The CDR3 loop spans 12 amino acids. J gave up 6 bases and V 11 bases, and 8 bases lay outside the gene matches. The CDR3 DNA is TGTGCCGGCACCTGGGGACAGGGCGAGCAGTACTTC. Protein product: CAGTWGQGEQYF.

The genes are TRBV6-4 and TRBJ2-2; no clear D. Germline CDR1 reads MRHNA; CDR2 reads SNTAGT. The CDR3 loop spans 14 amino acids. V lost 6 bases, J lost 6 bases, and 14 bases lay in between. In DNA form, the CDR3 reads TGTGCCAGCAGCGCTGAGGTGGCCGCCGGGGAGCTGTTTTTT. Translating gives CASSAEVAAGELFF.